This is a list of T cell receptor beta chains from one sample in a study of tumor-infiltrating lymphocytes in primary liver carcinoma. In TCRdb, the multiplex PCR reads were re-called with MiXCR into one record per CDR3 protein. Here the sample spans 80,000 or so distinct CDR3 sequences, over 55% being singletons. Sequenced material: liver tumor tissue from sampling region 4. The source of these receptors is a woman in her sixties with primary liver carcinoma and hepatitis B virus infection. CDR3s include the opening cysteine and the closing phenylalanine or tryptophan. Fields, in order: J gene, clone size, V gene, D gene, CDR3 DNA, CDR3 protein. The D gene is left open where the match is weak. For some rows the clone size is stated as once, few or many, or as a class when expanded; others skip it.

>TRBJ2-7|.|TRBV6-1|.
TGTGCCAGTGAAGCTACGAGACAGGCCTACGAGCAGTACTTC
CASEATRQAYEQYF
>TRBJ2-2|.|TRBV12-3/TRBV12-4|.
TGTGCCAGCAGGGTTCGGAAGGGGGGCACCGGGGAACTGTTTTTT
CASRVRKGGTGELFF
>TRBJ2-1|.|TRBV11-2|.
TGTGCCAGCAGCTTAGATGGGAACCGCAATGGGCTGTTCTTC
CASSLDGNRNGLFF
>TRBJ2-5|.|TRBV12-3/TRBV12-4|TRBD1
TGTGCTAGCAGTGATGCCGGGACAGGGCAAGAGACCCTGTACTTC
CASSDAGTGQETLYF
>TRBJ2-5|many|TRBV4-1|.
TGCGCCAGCAGTGGACCCCTGGGGGACCAAGAGACCCAGTACTTC
CASSGPLGDQETQYF
>TRBJ2-2|few|TRBV24-1|TRBD2
TGTGCCACCAGTGCCTGGCTAGCGGGACCCGCGAACACCGGGGAGCTGTTTTTT
CATSAWLAGPANTGELFF
>TRBJ2-7|.|TRBV28|TRBD1
TGTGCTTCAACGGGACAGGGGCCCCACCCCTGCGAGCAGTACTTC
CASTGQGPHPCEQYF
>TRBJ2-3|.|TRBV11-3|TRBD2
TGTGCCAGTGGCTCCCAAGGGACTAGCGGGAGCCGAGATACGCAGTATTTT
CASGSQGTSGSRDTQYF
>TRBJ2-7|many|TRBV12-3/TRBV12-4|.
TGTGCCAGCAGTTTAGCGAGTTGGCTGGGCTCGGTGGACTACGAGCAGTACTTC
CASSLASWLGSVDYEQYF
>TRBJ2-1|.|TRBV10-2|.
TGCGTCAGCAGTGACGTTCTAGGAGGCCCCAATGAGCAGTTCTTC
CVSSDVLGGPNEQFF
>TRBJ2-4|.|TRBV6-1|TRBD2
TGTGCCAGAACTGAAGAGGCAAGCGGGAGGACTAGCGCCAAAAACATTCAATACTTC
CARTEEASGRTSAKNIQYF
>TRBJ2-2|.|TRBV11-2|.
TGTGCCAGCAACTTAGATAGGAGTGGGGAACTGTTTTTT
CASNLDRSGELFF
>TRBJ2-3|.|TRBV11-1|TRBD2
TGTGAGAGCAGCTTAAGGCAACATGCGGGAGAGTCTCACTTT
CESSLRQHAGESHF
>TRBJ1-1|.|TRBV6-1|.
TGTGCCAGCAGTGAAGGCGGGGGGCCGGCCACTGAGGCTTTCTTT
CASSEGGGPATEAFF
>TRBJ2-6|many|TRBV7-9|TRBD1
TGTGCCAGCAGCTATAGCGCCGGGACAGGGGGGACTGGGGCCAACGTCCTGACTTTC
CASSYSAGTGGTGANVLTF
>TRBJ1-1|medium-sized|TRBV11-2|.
TGTGCCAGCAGCTTACATGCCCGGGGGGCCTCGAGGAACACTGAAGCTTTCTTT
CASSLHARGASRNTEAFF
>TRBJ2-3|.|TRBV24-1|.
TGTGTCACCAGTGAACGGACCCGCACAGATACGCAGTATTTT
CVTSERTRTDTQYF
>TRBJ2-7|.|TRBV10-2|.
TGCGCCAGCGTCCATGGGAGTCCTAGCTACGAGCAGTACTTC
CASVHGSPSYEQYF
>TRBJ2-7|many|TRBV5-1|.
TGCGCCAGCAGCTTGGCGGCTTCCTACGAGCAGTACTTC
CASSLAASYEQYF
>TRBJ1-5|.|TRBV12-5|TRBD1
TGTGCTACTGGTTCGGGACAGGTAGATCAGTCCCAGCATTTT
CATGSGQVDQSQHF
>TRBJ2-3|.|TRBV5-6|.
TGTGCCGGCAGCTTGATCGGTGCAGGTACGCAGTATTTT
CAGSLIGAGTQYF
>TRBJ2-7|many|TRBV6-1|TRBD1
TGTGCCAGCAGTACCGGGACAGGCTCCTACGAGCAGTACTTC
CASSTGTGSYEQYF
>TRBJ1-6|many|TRBV15|TRBD1
TGTGCCACCAGCAGAGAGACAGGGTACAATTCACCCCTCCACTTT
CATSRETGYNSPLHF
>TRBJ2-1|.|TRBV29-1|.
TGCAGCGCTGCGACAAGCGGTCATGAGCAGTTCTTC
CSAATSGHEQFF
>TRBJ2-3|many|TRBV29-1|TRBD1
TGCAGCGTTAACAGGGGGCTAGGCACAGATACGCAGTATTTT
CSVNRGLGTDTQYF
>TRBJ1-3|.|TRBV18|.
TGTGCCAGCTCACCGATGGCTACCGGGGGGCTCAGCTCTGGAAGCACCATATATTTT
CASSPMATGGLSSGSTIYF
>TRBJ1-1|.|TRBV6-5|.
TGTGCCAGCAGTTACCAACCTGGGGCAGGGCTTAAGGAGAAAACTTTCTTC
CASSYQPGAGLKEKTFF
>TRBJ1-5|many|TRBV5-1|TRBD1
TGCGCCAGCAGCCCCGGGACAGGCCCTAATCAGCCCCAGCATTTT
CASSPGTGPNQPQHF
>TRBJ1-4|.|TRBV11-2|.
TGTGCCAGCAGCTCGTCAGGGACCACTCGAGCAACTAATGAGAAACTGATTTTT
CASSSSGTTRATNEKLIF
>TRBJ2-1|many|TRBV28|TRBD2
TGTGCCAGCAGTTTATTGGGGGGAGGGCCCCATGAGCAGTTCTTC
CASSLLGGGPHEQFF
>TRBJ2-3|.|TRBV28|TRBD1
TGTGCCAGCAGTCCCCGGACAGGCAAACTTCGGGAGCAGTATTTT
CASSPRTGKLREQYF
>TRBJ2-1|once|TRBV12-3/TRBV12-4|.
TGTGCCGGCAGTTCAACCAGGGCAGGACCGAAGCAGTTCTTC
CAGSSTRAGPKQFF
>TRBJ2-7|.|TRBV12-3/TRBV12-4|.
TGTGCCAACAGCTTAGCGAGTTGGCTGAGCTCGGTGGACGACGAGCAGTACTTC
CANSLASWLSSVDDEQYF
>TRBJ2-1|.|TRBV6-5|.
TGTGCCAGCGGGCCCGGGATTCGAGCGGGTCGCTACAATGAGCAGTTCTTC
CASGPGIRAGRYNEQFF
>TRBJ2-1|once|TRBV29-1|.
TGCAGCGTTGGCGGAGGCGACTCCTACAATGAGCAGTTCTTC
CSVGGGDSYNEQFF
>TRBJ1-1|medium-sized|TRBV11-1|TRBD1
TGTGCCAGCAGCTTACAGAACAGGGGGCAAGGCACTGAAGCTTTCTTT
CASSLQNRGQGTEAFF
>TRBJ2-7|.|TRBV29-1|TRBD1
TGCTGCGTTGGAGGACAGGGGAAGTGGTCCTGCTACGAGCAGTACTTC
CCVGGQGKWSCYEQYF
>TRBJ2-1|.|TRBV5-4|.
TGTGCCAGCAGCTTGGGCCCCGGGAGTTCCTCCTACAATGAGCAGTTCTTC
CASSLGPGSSSYNEQFF
>TRBJ2-2|.|TRBV25-1|.
TGTGCCAGCAGCCCTCTCGGGGAGCTGTTTTTT
CASSPLGELFF
>TRBJ2-7|.|TRBV2|TRBD2
TGTGCCAGGCCCCTAGCGGGAGGGAGAGTCAACGAGCAGTACTTC
CARPLAGGRVNEQYF
>TRBJ2-3|.|TRBV10-3|.
TGTGCCATTAGCCTTGGGGGGCAGGGGTCCGCAGATATGCAGTATTTT
CAISLGGQGSADMQYF
>TRBJ2-3|.|TRBV2|TRBD2
TGTGCCAGCGGGGGTTTATCTAGCGGGGGTACAGATACGCAGTATTTT
CASGGLSSGGTDTQYF
>TRBJ1-6|.|TRBV11-2|.
TGTGCCAGCAGCTTAGCCGGGTTACCCCTCCACTTT
CASSLAGLPLHF